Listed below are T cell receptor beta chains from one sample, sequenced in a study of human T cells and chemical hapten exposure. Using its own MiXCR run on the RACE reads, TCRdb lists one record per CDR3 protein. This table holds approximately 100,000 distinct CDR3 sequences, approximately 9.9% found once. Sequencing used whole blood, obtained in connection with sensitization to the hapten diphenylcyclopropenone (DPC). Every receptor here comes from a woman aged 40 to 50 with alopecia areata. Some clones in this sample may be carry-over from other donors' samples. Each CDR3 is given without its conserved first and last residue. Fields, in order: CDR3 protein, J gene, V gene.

cdr3_aa: ASSLFVPRETQY; j_call: TRBJ2-5; v_call: TRBV11-2
cdr3_aa: ASSQDTGGTDTQY; j_call: TRBJ2-3; v_call: TRBV4-3
cdr3_aa: ASSSRSGTGINEQF; j_call: TRBJ2-1; v_call: TRBV11-2
cdr3_aa: AGSFRVGGNEQF; j_call: TRBJ2-1; v_call: TRBV7-6
cdr3_aa: SGGTELAGYT; j_call: TRBJ1-2; v_call: TRBV29-1
cdr3_aa: ASSLDSLGSGGFTDTQY; j_call: TRBJ2-3; v_call: TRBV11-2
cdr3_aa: AWSVGQYQETQY; j_call: TRBJ2-5; v_call: TRBV30
cdr3_aa: ASSYTRETQY; j_call: TRBJ2-5; v_call: TRBV6-2/TRBV6-3
cdr3_aa: ARSSTVIPQPQH; j_call: TRBJ1-5; v_call: TRBV28
cdr3_aa: SVLAENTGELF; j_call: TRBJ2-2; v_call: TRBV29-1
cdr3_aa: ASSRTRGQVNTGELF; j_call: TRBJ2-2; v_call: TRBV6-6
cdr3_aa: ASTDRDYEQY; j_call: TRBJ2-7; v_call: TRBV5-1
cdr3_aa: ASRPGTSGYNEQF; j_call: TRBJ2-1; v_call: TRBV5-4
cdr3_aa: SVHTGQGARNEQF; j_call: TRBJ2-1; v_call: TRBV29-1
cdr3_aa: ASSQEGKANTGELF; j_call: TRBJ2-2; v_call: TRBV4-3
cdr3_aa: SARDGSYGEQY; j_call: TRBJ2-7; v_call: TRBV20-1
cdr3_aa: ASKPTGGTDTQY; j_call: TRBJ2-3; v_call: TRBV11-2
cdr3_aa: ASSRDRSTDTQY; j_call: TRBJ2-3; v_call: TRBV11-3
cdr3_aa: ASSLAPSSTGEKLF; j_call: TRBJ1-4; v_call: TRBV7-2
cdr3_aa: ASRQHGGVYTEAF; j_call: TRBJ1-1; v_call: TRBV7-9
cdr3_aa: ASSLPFSEWAMAIAQH; j_call: TRBJ1-5; v_call: TRBV6-2/TRBV6-3
cdr3_aa: ASSFGPLNTGELF; j_call: TRBJ2-2; v_call: TRBV11-3
cdr3_aa: AISAPTGQVVEQY; j_call: TRBJ2-7; v_call: TRBV10-3
cdr3_aa: ASQPSAGDTQY; j_call: TRBJ2-3; v_call: TRBV19
cdr3_aa: ASSPQGINSNQPQH; j_call: TRBJ1-5; v_call: TRBV18
cdr3_aa: ASSLSHRWDGEQF; j_call: TRBJ2-1; v_call: TRBV27
cdr3_aa: ATSDTGGITGELF; j_call: TRBJ2-2; v_call: TRBV24-1
cdr3_aa: ASRRMSNTGELF; j_call: TRBJ2-2; v_call: TRBV7-2
cdr3_aa: AISAAATGNNSPLH; j_call: TRBJ1-6; v_call: TRBV10-3
cdr3_aa: ASSSARTGGQETQY; j_call: TRBJ2-5; v_call: TRBV7-8